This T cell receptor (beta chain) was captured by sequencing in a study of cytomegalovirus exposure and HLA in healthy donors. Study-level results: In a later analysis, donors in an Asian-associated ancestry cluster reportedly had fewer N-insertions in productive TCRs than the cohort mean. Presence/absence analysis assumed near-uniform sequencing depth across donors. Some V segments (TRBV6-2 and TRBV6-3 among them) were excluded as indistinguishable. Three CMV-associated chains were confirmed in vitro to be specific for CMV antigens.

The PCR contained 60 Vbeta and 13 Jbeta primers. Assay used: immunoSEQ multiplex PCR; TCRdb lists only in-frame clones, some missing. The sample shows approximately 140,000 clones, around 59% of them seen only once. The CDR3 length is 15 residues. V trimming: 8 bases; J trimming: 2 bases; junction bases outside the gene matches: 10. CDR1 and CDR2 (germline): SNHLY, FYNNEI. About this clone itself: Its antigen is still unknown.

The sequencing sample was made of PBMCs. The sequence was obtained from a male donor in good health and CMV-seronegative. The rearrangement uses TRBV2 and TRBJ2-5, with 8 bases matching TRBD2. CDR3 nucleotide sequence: TGTGCCAGCCGGTTGGACGGGGGGGCGCAAGAGACCCAGTACTTC. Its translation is CASRLDGGAQETQYF.